The 15 T cell receptor beta chains reported below all come from one sample, sequenced in a study of blood T cell repertoires in COVID-19. Produced via immunoSEQ multiplex PCR; TCRdb's table is partial and in-frame only. The sample gives about 120,000 clones, around 86% of which show up once; approximately 10% is in the top ten. Input material: peripheral blood. These TCRs come from a woman aged 70-85 years with COVID-19, enrolled during active disease.

The chain employs TRBV3-1 (or the pseudogene TRBV3-2) and TRBJ2-3; TRBD2 agrees at 15 bases. CDR1 LGHDT and CDR2 YNNKEL come from the germline V gene (reference sequence). The V segment lost 5 bases and the J segment 4 bases; nucleotides outside the gene matches: 4. The CDR3 spans 16 residues. CDR3: CASSVRTSGGADTQYF. The CDR3 DNA reads TGTGCCAGCAGCGTCCGGACTAGCGGGGGGGCAGATACGCAGTATTTT.

This chain connects TRBV5-1 to TRBJ2-7, with D possibly being TRBD2 (5 bases). The germline V gene encodes CDR1 SGHRS and CDR2 YFSETQ. Trimming took 3 bases from V and 5 from J, leaving 9 bases between them. The CDR3 totals 12 residues. CDR3 coding DNA: TGCGCCAGCAGCTCCATGGGAGACGAGCAGTACTTC. It is translated as CASSSMGDEQYF.

The chain links TRBV3-1 (or the pseudogene TRBV3-2) to TRBJ2-7; D is uncertain. The germline gives CDR1 LGHDT, CDR2 YNNKEL (reference sequence). This CDR3 spans 14 amino acids. Between the trimmed V and J ends, which lost 0 bases and 3 bases, there was a span of 9 bases. CDR3 region: CASSQDSTNYEQYF. The CDR3 coding sequence is TGTGCCAGCAGCCAAGACTCCACTAACTACGAGCAGTACTTC.

Worth noting for this clone: One end of the junction does not line up with germline, which may come from a read error. This chain links TRBV27 with TRBJ2-1; 10 bases are shared with TRBD1. Germline values: CDR1 MNHEY, CDR2 SMNVEV (reference sequence). The CDR3 length is 12 residues. The chain's CDR3 is CASSGGWDRGIF. CDR3 nucleotides: TGTGCCAGCAGTGGGGGGTGGGACAGGGGAATCTTC.

The chain combines TRBV5-6 with TRBJ2-7; 8 bases align to TRBD1. Germline V gives CDR1 SGHDT, CDR2 YYEEEE. The CDR3 consists of 17 residues. V was clipped by 1 base and J by 6 bases; unmatched bases: 15. The CDR3 bases are TGTGCCAGCAGCTTGAAGGGGTACGGGACAGGACCACGCGAGCAGTACTTC. Its protein is CASSLKGYGTGPREQYF. Combining the CDR3 with reference TRBV5-6 and TRBJ2-7 gives the whole variable domain DAGVTQSPTHLIKTRGQQVTLRCSPKSGHDTVSWYQQALGQGPQFIFQYYEEEERQRGNFPDRFSGHQFPNYSSELNVNALLLGDSALYLCASSLKGYGTGPREQYFGPGTRLTVT.

A few counts support this clone. This rearrangement joins TRBV3-1 (or the pseudogene TRBV3-2) to TRBJ1-3; D not resolved. Germline lookup yields CDR1 LGHDT and CDR2 YNNKEL (reference sequence). V lost 5 bases to trimming and J lost 7 bases, with 15 bases between them. The CDR3 spans 14 residues. CDR3 loop: CASSELLGVNTIYF. Here the CDR3 DNA reads TGTGCCAGCAGCGAACTCCTCGGAGTGAACACCATATATTTT.

The chain uses TRBV14 and TRBJ2-1; possibly TRBD1 for D (5 bases). Trimming removed 8 bases at V and 5 bases at J, with 13 bases between. This CDR3 is built from 13 residues. The V gene's germline CDR1 is SGHDN and CDR2 FVKESK. CDR3 sequence (DNA): TGTGCCAGCGCCAAAAGACAGCACAATGAGCAGTTCTTC. This translates into CASAKRQHNEQFF.

The chain has TRBV5-4 and TRBJ1-3, with 8 bases lining up with TRBD1. Germline CDR1 and CDR2: SGHNT and YYREEE (reference sequence). The CDR3 has 15 amino acids. Trimming removed 2 bases from V and 5 bases from J; junction bases left unmatched: 6. CDR3 DNA sequence: TGTGCCAGCAGCTTTCGACAGGGGTTGAGAAACACCATATATTTT. It yields the protein CASSFRQGLRNTIYF.

This sequence joins TRBV19 and TRBJ2-5, with D possibly being TRBD2 (5 bases). Trimming took off 5 bases at V and 6 bases at J, with 16 bases between the two ends. This CDR3 has 14 amino acids. Germline CDR1 LNHDA, CDR2 SQIVND (reference sequence). CDR3 amino acids: CASSHRAGVKTQYF. For the CDR3, the DNA is TGTGCCAGTAGTCATCGGGCCGGGGTGAAGACCCAGTACTTC.

The CDR3 spells CASSLAGDQPQHF. The CDR3 DNA reads TGTGCCAGCAGTTTAGCAGGGGATCAGCCCCAGCATTTT. The chain combines TRBV12-3 or TRBV12-4 with TRBJ1-5; D perhaps matches TRBD1 (5 bases). V gave up 0 bases and J gave up 5 bases, with 5 bases separating them. CDR3 length: 13 amino acids.

The chain uses TRBV5-1 and TRBJ2-1; 13 nucleotides match TRBD2. The trim removed 4 bases at V and 0 bases at J, leaving 4 bases unmatched. The CDR3 runs 17 residues. Germline lookup yields CDR1 SGHRS and CDR2 YFSETQ. The CDR3 here is CASSPTSGGSSYNEQFF. CDR3 sequence (DNA): TGCGCCAGCAGCCCGACTAGCGGGGGGAGCTCCTACAATGAGCAGTTCTTC.

Here the CDR3 DNA reads TGTGCCAGCAGGGACAGTTCTAACTATGGCTACACCTTC. It translates to CASRDSSNYGYTF. The chain joins TRBV6-5 to TRBJ1-2; D possibly corresponds to TRBD1 (6 bases). This CDR3 is built from 13 residues. Between the trimmed V and J ends, which lost 6 bases and 0 bases, there was a span of 8 bases. The V gene's germline CDR1 is MNHEY and CDR2 SVGAGI.

The chain links TRBV30 to TRBJ2-2; weak D call: TRBD2 (5 bases). The germline V gene encodes CDR1 GTSNPN and CDR2 SVGIG (reference sequence). The CDR3 extends over 14 amino acids. With 4 bases removed from V and 3 bases from J, the gap between germline ends came to 12 bases. Here the CDR3 reads CAWTTRIDTGELFF. The CDR3 region has the DNA TGTGCCTGGACAACTAGGATAGACACCGGGGAGCTGTTTTTT.

The rearrangement links TRBV7-9 to TRBJ1-1; 9 positions match TRBD1. The CDR3 covers 16 residues. The germline V gene has CDR1 SEHNR and CDR2 FQNEAQ (reference sequence). Trimming removed 1 base from V and 5 bases from J; junction bases left unmatched: 8. This CDR3 reads CASSLGDRVFGTEAFF. The CDR3 DNA reads TGTGCCAGCAGCTTAGGGGACAGGGTCTTTGGAACTGAAGCTTTCTTT.

The chain combines TRBV15 with TRBJ2-1, with TRBD2 identical over 7 bases. Germline V CDR1 and CDR2: LNHNV, YYDKDF (reference sequence). CDR3 size: 14 residues. V dropped 8 bases and J dropped 5; count of bases not matched to a gene: 9. The CDR3 bases are TGTGCCACCGCGGTCAGGCTAGCGGACAATGAGCAGTTCTTC. Protein sequence: CATAVRLADNEQFF.